This entry describes one T cell receptor beta chain. This sample's time point: peripheral blood 6 weeks after treatment start. Patients presented with locally advanced or metastatic urothelial carcinoma. The data derive from a study of PD-L1 blockade in urothelial cancer. Whole-study context: Twenty-five of the 29 patients were men with bladder-origin urothelial cancer.

CDR1 and CDR2 from the germline V gene are KGHSH and LQKENI. The J segment lost 7 bases and the V segment lost 5 bases, leaving 4 bases of the junction unmatched. The CDR3 runs to 15 residues. Clones were read by immunoSEQ multiplex PCR, and TCRdb kept only the in-frame ones, dropping some. The sample gives about 48,000 clones, 86% of which show up once; roughly 10% is in the top ten. The TCR comes from a man in his fifties or sixties with urothelial cancer. The rearrangement links TRBV18 to TRBJ2-1, with 14 bases identical to TRBD2. The source was PBMCs, collected around atezolizumab (anti-PD-L1) treatment. CDR3 nucleotide sequence: TGTGCCAGCTCAACCCGGACTAGCGGGGGGAATGAGCAGTTCTTC. Encoded protein: CASSTRTSGGNEQFF.